The source of this TCR beta chain is a study of CD8+ T cells in alopecia areata. About the study: Once tofacitinib had been taken for 6 to 18 months, 6 months off drug followed.

General study results and limits: TCRs were shared less clearly across patients than in mice, possibly for HLA-related reasons. Scalp and blood samples kept many expanded lesional clones throughout tofacitinib. Significant decreases in scalp clonality and expanded CD8+ clones followed tofacitinib treatment.

On this clone: The antigen remains unidentified.

CDR1 and CDR2 (germline): SGHRS, YFSETQ. The germline V and J ends were trimmed by 0 bases and 2 bases, with 8 bases remaining between them. The CDR3 consists of 14 residues. Once RNA had been extracted, it was reverse transcribed into cDNA to act as the sequencing template. Clones were read by immunoSEQ multiplex PCR, and TCRdb kept only the in-frame ones, dropping some. This table has around 140,000 clones, less than 70% appearing once. As to treatment: oral pan-JAK inhibitor, 5-10 mg twice daily. The receptor comes from a human donor with alopecia areata. Sequencing used CD8+ T cells sorted from blood, obtained at week 4, from a patient treated with tofacitinib. The chain couples TRBV5-1 to TRBJ2-5, with no clear D. CDR3 sequence: CASSLVLQQETQYF. CDR3 coding DNA: TGCGCCAGCAGCTTGGTATTGCAGCAAGAGACCCAGTACTTC.